This T cell receptor beta chain stems from a study of blood T cell repertoires in COVID-19. Study-wide context: The United States, Italy and Spain supplied acute and convalescent COVID-19 samples.

Residents of 24 US areas, aged roughly 18 to 89 years, made up the participants. The study counted Cohort 3 donors as recovered given two negative PCRs, clearance, or symptom resolution. In the original analysis: For nucleated cells, counts were estimated from reference gene primer amplification. The data were produced by immunoSEQ multiplex PCR, yet TCRdb's version contains in-frame clones alone and is incomplete. The V and J calls and clone size come from that table; D and trimming were worked out from the DNA. The sample consists of over 200,000 clones, around 80% of them appearing once. Germline assignment: CDR1 SGDLS and CDR2 YYNGEE. This CDR3 is built from 15 residues. V lost 4 bases, J lost 1 base, and 6 bases stayed unmatched.

The receptor's source is a man in his forties who had recovered from COVID-19. The V call is TRBV9, the J call TRBJ2-7; 9 nucleotides line up with TRBD1. The specimen sequenced was PBMCs or T cells enriched from blood (not recorded which). This CDR3 reads CASSTGTGLSYEQYF. The CDR3 region has the DNA TGTGCCAGCAGCACCGGGACAGGGTTATCCTACGAGCAGTACTTC.